The rows below give T cell receptor beta chains drawn from one sample of a study of blood T cells in healthy people across ages. TCRdb redid the calling of the 5' RACE reads with MiXCR, one entry per CDR3 protein. This table has 750,000 to 850,000 distinct CDR3 sequences, around 25% appearing once. This sample also appeared in a second study, on T cells of mothers and their children.

Source material: blood. The receptors were gathered from a boy aged 10-17 years in good health. Both conserved end residues are part of each CDR3. A D gene is named only where the DNA matches it firmly. A row's size may be missing; if present it is once, few, many or a size class.

CDR3nt: TGTGCCAGCAGTAAACAGAGCTCTGGAAACACCATATATTTT; CDR3aa: CASSKQSSGNTIYF; abundance: few; v_gene: TRBV12-3/TRBV12-4; d_gene: NA; j_gene: TRBJ1-3
CDR3nt: TGCAGTGCTAGAGTATATAGCCGCCCTAGCTATGAGCAGTTCTTC; CDR3aa: CSARVYSRPSYEQFF; abundance: NA; v_gene: TRBV20-1; d_gene: NA; j_gene: TRBJ2-1
CDR3nt: TGTGCCAGCAGCCAACTGGGGGGGGCCGATTACAATGAGCAGTTCTTC; CDR3aa: CASSQLGGADYNEQFF; abundance: few; v_gene: TRBV3-1; d_gene: NA; j_gene: TRBJ2-1
CDR3nt: TGTGCCACCAGTGATTGGACGGAACAAGAGACCCAGTACTTC; CDR3aa: CATSDWTEQETQYF; abundance: few; v_gene: TRBV24-1; d_gene: NA; j_gene: TRBJ2-5
CDR3nt: TGTGCCAGCAGCAGTGAACCAGGGTCGGTGGGGGGCTACACCTTC; CDR3aa: CASSSEPGSVGGYTF; abundance: NA; v_gene: TRBV9; d_gene: NA; j_gene: TRBJ1-2
CDR3nt: TGTGCCAGCAGTCGGACTAGCGGGGCGTCCTACGAGCAGTACTTC; CDR3aa: CASSRTSGASYEQYF; abundance: many; v_gene: TRBV28; d_gene: TRBD2; j_gene: TRBJ2-7
CDR3nt: TGCAGCGTTGAACCGTGGGACAGGGATGAGCAGTACTTC; CDR3aa: CSVEPWDRDEQYF; abundance: few; v_gene: TRBV29-1; d_gene: TRBD1; j_gene: TRBJ2-7
CDR3nt: TGCAGTGTCAGGTCCGGGTTAGGTGAAAAACTGTTTTTT; CDR3aa: CSVRSGLGEKLFF; abundance: few; v_gene: TRBV20-1; d_gene: NA; j_gene: TRBJ1-4
CDR3nt: TGTGCCAGCAGCACAGGTCGCAATCAGCCCCAGCATTTT; CDR3aa: CASSTGRNQPQHF; abundance: NA; v_gene: TRBV6-5; d_gene: NA; j_gene: TRBJ1-5
CDR3nt: TGTGCCAGCAGTCCTGGCGGGCACCAAGAGACCCAGTACTTC; CDR3aa: CASSPGGHQETQYF; abundance: few; v_gene: TRBV6-2/TRBV6-3; d_gene: NA; j_gene: TRBJ2-5
CDR3nt: TGTGCCAGCAGTACCTGGACTAGCGGGAGACGCAAAAACATTCAGTACTTC; CDR3aa: CASSTWTSGRRKNIQYF; abundance: NA; v_gene: TRBV6-5; d_gene: TRBD2; j_gene: TRBJ2-4
CDR3nt: TGTGCCAGCAGTTTATCGCGGACAGGGGGCAATGAGCAGTTCTTC; CDR3aa: CASSLSRTGGNEQFF; abundance: NA; v_gene: TRBV27; d_gene: TRBD1; j_gene: TRBJ2-1
CDR3nt: TGTGCCACCGTAAATGCGGGACAGGATTTTCGGGGGAGTGAAAAACTGTTTTTT; CDR3aa: CATVNAGQDFRGSEKLFF; abundance: many; v_gene: TRBV6-1; d_gene: TRBD1; j_gene: TRBJ1-4
CDR3nt: TGCGCCAGCAGCTTGGATCCGTGGGGCACAGATACGCAGTATTTT; CDR3aa: CASSLDPWGTDTQYF; abundance: NA; v_gene: TRBV5-1; d_gene: NA; j_gene: TRBJ2-3
CDR3nt: TGCGCCAGCAGCCATTTAGGCGGGGAGCTGTTTTTT; CDR3aa: CASSHLGGELFF; abundance: once; v_gene: TRBV4-3; d_gene: NA; j_gene: TRBJ2-2
CDR3nt: TGTGCCAGCAGTTACATTGGCGGCCAAGAGACCCAGTACTTC; CDR3aa: CASSYIGGQETQYF; abundance: NA; v_gene: TRBV6-5; d_gene: NA; j_gene: TRBJ2-5
CDR3nt: TGTGCCAGCAGTTCCCGAGAACAGGGGACCTATGGCTACACCTTC; CDR3aa: CASSSREQGTYGYTF; abundance: NA; v_gene: TRBV12-3/TRBV12-4; d_gene: TRBD1; j_gene: TRBJ1-2
CDR3nt: TGTGCCAGCAGCTGGGGCCCAGGGAACGAGCAGTACTTC; CDR3aa: CASSWGPGNEQYF; abundance: few; v_gene: TRBV6-5; d_gene: NA; j_gene: TRBJ2-7
CDR3nt: TGCGCCAGCAGCCAAGAACCGGAGAGGTATGAGCAGTTCTTC; CDR3aa: CASSQEPERYEQFF; abundance: NA; v_gene: TRBV4-3; d_gene: NA; j_gene: TRBJ2-1
CDR3nt: TGTGCCAGCAGCCGGACTAGCTCCACTGCGGAGACCCAGTACTTC; CDR3aa: CASSRTSSTAETQYF; abundance: NA; v_gene: TRBV7-9; d_gene: TRBD2; j_gene: TRBJ2-5
CDR3nt: TGTGCCAGCAGGACAGCACCCCAAGAGACCCAGTACTTC; CDR3aa: CASRTAPQETQYF; abundance: NA; v_gene: TRBV7-9; d_gene: NA; j_gene: TRBJ2-5
CDR3nt: TGTGCCAGCAGCCCGACTAGGCGGTTAGGAACCGGGGAGCTGTTTTTT; CDR3aa: CASSPTRRLGTGELFF; abundance: few; v_gene: TRBV9; d_gene: NA; j_gene: TRBJ2-2
CDR3nt: TGCGCCAGCAGCCAAGATCGAAATGGGGGCGAGACCCAGTACTTC; CDR3aa: CASSQDRNGGETQYF; abundance: few; v_gene: TRBV4-3; d_gene: NA; j_gene: TRBJ2-5
CDR3nt: TGTGCCAGCAGTTTGTATCCTCGTGAGCAGTTCTTC; CDR3aa: CASSLYPREQFF; abundance: many; v_gene: TRBV27; d_gene: NA; j_gene: TRBJ2-1
CDR3nt: TGCAGTGCTGCGCCTCCCAGTGCTCAGCCCCAGCATTTT; CDR3aa: CSAAPPSAQPQHF; abundance: NA; v_gene: TRBV20-1; d_gene: NA; j_gene: TRBJ1-5
CDR3nt: TGCGCCAGCAGCCAACGGGGGGCAGACTACAATGAGCAGTTCTTC; CDR3aa: CASSQRGADYNEQFF; abundance: NA; v_gene: TRBV4-1; d_gene: NA; j_gene: TRBJ2-1
CDR3nt: TGTGCCAGCAGTCCTCAGGACAGAGAAAATGAAAAACTGTTTTTT; CDR3aa: CASSPQDRENEKLFF; abundance: NA; v_gene: TRBV28; d_gene: NA; j_gene: TRBJ1-4
CDR3nt: TGTGCCAGCAGCAAAGAGGGGACAGCTTGTAGGCCCCAGCATTTT; CDR3aa: CASSKEGTACRPQHF; abundance: NA; v_gene: TRBV21-1; d_gene: NA; j_gene: TRBJ1-5
CDR3nt: TGCGCCAGCAGCCAAGATAGCCTCCCTGGCCGCAATGAGCAGTTCTTC; CDR3aa: CASSQDSLPGRNEQFF; abundance: NA; v_gene: TRBV4-3; d_gene: NA; j_gene: TRBJ2-1
CDR3nt: TGTGCCAGCAGGCAGATAGCCACAGAGGTCTACGAGCAGTACTTC; CDR3aa: CASRQIATEVYEQYF; abundance: NA; v_gene: TRBV7-2; d_gene: NA; j_gene: TRBJ2-7
CDR3nt: TGTGCCTGGAGTGTATTGGAACAGGGCAGTGGCTACACCTTC; CDR3aa: CAWSVLEQGSGYTF; abundance: many; v_gene: TRBV30; d_gene: NA; j_gene: TRBJ1-2